Listed below are T cell receptor beta chains from one sample, sequenced in a study of T cells after yellow fever vaccination. TCRdb re-called the 5' RACE reads with MiXCR, one entry per CDR3 protein. The sample lists about 330,000 distinct CDR3 sequences; approximately 8% were seen once. The specimen comprised PBMCs, sampled about 41 days after the first yellow fever vaccination. These receptors were taken from a man aged 18 to 29 who received the YFV17D yellow fever vaccine. Each CDR3 is given with its conserved first and last residue. D genes are given only for firm matches. Clone size is not always given. Where it is, it says once, few, many or a class for expanded clones.

>TRBV6-5|TRBJ2-7|-|few
CASSYGPGGREQYF
TGTGCCAGCAGTTACGGGCCGGGGGGCCGTGAGCAGTACTTC
>TRBV18|TRBJ2-1|TRBD2|-
CASSPASGAIRQFF
TGTGCCAGCTCACCAGCTAGCGGGGCGATTAGGCAGTTCTTC
>TRBV12-3/TRBV12-4|TRBJ1-1|-|-
CASSQWRDTEAFF
TGTGCCAGCTCCCAATGGCGGGACACTGAAGCTTTCTTT
>TRBV5-1|TRBJ2-3|-|few
CASSLGVREDTQYF
TGCGCCAGCAGCTTGGGGGTCAGGGAAGATACGCAGTATTTT
>TRBV7-2|TRBJ1-3|-|-
CASSPDLVNTIYF
TGTGCCAGCAGCCCTGATCTTGTAAACACCATATATTTT
>TRBV7-3|TRBJ2-6|-|-
CATARGNGANVLTF
TGTGCCACAGCGCGTGGTAATGGGGCCAACGTCCTGACTTTC
>TRBV12-3/TRBV12-4|TRBJ1-1|-|few
CASSLRQGKEAFF
TGTGCCAGCAGTTTACGGCAGGGAAAAGAAGCTTTCTTT
>TRBV7-9|TRBJ2-2|-|-
CASSGWLDPGELFF
TGTGCCAGCAGCGGCTGGTTGGATCCCGGGGAGCTGTTTTTT
>TRBV7-2|TRBJ1-1|-|many
CASSFYGGDTEAFF
TGTGCCAGCAGCTTCTATGGGGGAGACACTGAAGCTTTCTTT
>TRBV6-5|TRBJ2-1|-|-
CASSYSWYNEQFF
TGTGCCAGCAGTTACTCCTGGTACAATGAGCAGTTCTTC
>TRBV12-3/TRBV12-4|TRBJ1-5|-|-
CASSLRGQLLQPQHF
TGTGCCAGCAGTCTCCGAGGACAGTTACTTCAGCCCCAGCATTTT
>TRBV20-1|TRBJ2-4|TRBD2|few
CSARSGGARNIQYF
TGCAGTGCTAGAAGCGGGGGGGCCAGGAACATTCAGTACTTC
>TRBV4-1|TRBJ1-1|-|-
CASSQEATGLSNTEAFF
TGCGCCAGCAGCCAAGAGGCAACAGGTTTGAGTAACACTGAAGCTTTCTTT
>TRBV12-3/TRBV12-4|TRBJ2-7|TRBD2|few
CASSLIAGGITYEQYF
TGTGCCAGCAGTTTAATAGCGGGGGGTATTACCTACGAGCAGTACTTC
>TRBV4-1|TRBJ2-7|-|few
CASSQLTGIPEQYF
TGCGCCAGCAGCCAACTGACGGGGATCCCCGAGCAGTACTTC
>TRBV5-1|TRBJ1-4|-|-
CASSLSSATNEKLFF
TGCGCCAGCAGCTTGTCTAGTGCAACTAATGAAAAACTGTTTTTT
>TRBV7-6|TRBJ2-3|-|-
CASSLEVGDTQYF
TGTGCCAGCAGCTTAGAGGTTGGAGATACGCAGTATTTT
>TRBV7-8|TRBJ2-5|-|few
CASSLVDQETQYF
TGTGCCAGCAGCTTAGTAGATCAAGAGACCCAGTACTTC
>TRBV20-1|TRBJ1-5|-|few
CSARPTGRVNQPQHF
TGCAGTGCTAGACCCACAGGGAGGGTCAATCAGCCCCAGCATTTT
>TRBV25-1|TRBJ2-2|-|-
CASSEQGNTGELFF
TGTGCCAGCAGTGAACAGGGGAACACCGGGGAGCTGTTTTTT
>TRBV5-5|TRBJ2-3|TRBD2|-
CASSYPGRDRGNTQYF
TGTGCCAGCAGCTACCCCGGGAGGGACCGCGGAAACACGCAGTATTTT
>TRBV4-3|TRBJ2-7|-|many
CASSQRTFYEQYF
TGCGCCAGCAGCCAAAGGACATTTTACGAGCAGTACTTC
>TRBV12-3/TRBV12-4|TRBJ2-4|-|many
CASSLGERDIQYF
TGTGCCAGCAGTTTGGGGGAGAGAGACATTCAGTACTTC
>TRBV20-1|TRBJ1-3|TRBD1|few
CSASDRGGGGNTIYF
TGCAGTGCTAGCGACAGGGGAGGCGGTGGAAACACCATATATTTT
>TRBV6-2/TRBV6-3|TRBJ2-3|-|-
CASSLPQDLTTDTQYF
TGTGCCAGCAGCCTCCCTCAGGACCTCACCACAGATACGCAGTATTTT
>TRBV27|TRBJ2-5|-|many
CASSFGGTVETQYF
TGTGCCAGCAGTTTCGGGGGTACGGTCGAGACCCAGTACTTC
>TRBV7-9|TRBJ1-2|-|many
CASSFGRFYGYTF
TGTGCCAGCAGCTTCGGCCGATTCTATGGCTACACCTTC
>TRBV4-2|TRBJ2-2|TRBD2|-
CASSQVGLAGGVTGELFF
TGTGCCAGCAGCCAAGTGGGACTAGCGGGGGGAGTCACCGGGGAGCTGTTTTTT
>TRBV6-1|TRBJ2-7|TRBD1|-
CASKGQGHIPYEQYF
TGTGCCAGCAAGGGACAGGGACATATCCCCTACGAGCAGTACTTC
>TRBV5-6|TRBJ1-6|-|-
CASSPVDRTLHF
TGTGCCAGCAGCCCAGTCGATAGGACCCTCCACTTT
>TRBV9|TRBJ2-1|TRBD2|few
CASSVASGEVGNEQFF
TGTGCCAGCAGCGTAGCTAGCGGGGAGGTGGGAAATGAGCAGTTCTTC
>TRBV6-2/TRBV6-3|TRBJ2-2|TRBD1|-
CASSLQGVTGELFF
TGTGCCAGCAGTCTACAGGGGGTCACCGGGGAGCTGTTTTTT
>TRBV5-1|TRBJ1-2|-|many
CASSLVVYGTTTGDGYTF
TGCGCCAGCAGCTTGGTCGTATATGGGACAACAACGGGTGATGGCTACACCTTC
>TRBV9|TRBJ1-1|TRBD1|few
CASSPRDRANTEAFF
TGTGCCAGCAGCCCCCGGGACAGGGCCAACACTGAAGCTTTCTTT
>TRBV19|TRBJ1-1|-|-
CASSLIGVTEAFF
TGTGCCAGTAGTCTCATTGGGGTCACTGAAGCTTTCTTT
>TRBV27|TRBJ1-5|-|few
CASSGGTGAGPQHF
TGTGCCAGCTCCGGGGGTACAGGCGCGGGGCCCCAGCATTTT
>TRBV6-2/TRBV6-3|TRBJ1-5|TRBD1|few
CASSYAATGDQPQHF
TGTGCCAGCAGTTACGCAGCAACAGGGGATCAGCCCCAGCATTTT
>TRBV6-4|TRBJ2-2|-|-
CASSDLGGNTGELFF
TGTGCCAGCAGTGACTTGGGAGGGAACACCGGGGAGCTGTTTTTT
>TRBV12-3/TRBV12-4|TRBJ1-5|-|few
CASRYHSDGQPQHF
TGTGCCAGCAGATACCACTCCGACGGACAGCCCCAGCATTTT
>TRBV4-1|TRBJ1-5|-|-
CASSQDLALSGLYSNQPQHF
TGCGCCAGCAGCCAAGATCTGGCTTTGTCCGGGCTTTATAGCAATCAGCCCCAGCATTTT
>TRBV4-1|TRBJ1-2|-|many
CASSQLFRDYGYTF
TGCGCCAGCAGCCAACTCTTTAGGGACTATGGCTACACCTTC
>TRBV18|TRBJ1-4|-|few
CASSPRATNEKLFF
TGTGCCAGCTCACCCAGAGCAACTAATGAAAAACTGTTTTTT
>TRBV30|TRBJ2-7|-|few
CAWSSSGQGYEQYF
TGTGCCTGGAGTAGCAGCGGCCAGGGCTACGAGCAGTACTTC